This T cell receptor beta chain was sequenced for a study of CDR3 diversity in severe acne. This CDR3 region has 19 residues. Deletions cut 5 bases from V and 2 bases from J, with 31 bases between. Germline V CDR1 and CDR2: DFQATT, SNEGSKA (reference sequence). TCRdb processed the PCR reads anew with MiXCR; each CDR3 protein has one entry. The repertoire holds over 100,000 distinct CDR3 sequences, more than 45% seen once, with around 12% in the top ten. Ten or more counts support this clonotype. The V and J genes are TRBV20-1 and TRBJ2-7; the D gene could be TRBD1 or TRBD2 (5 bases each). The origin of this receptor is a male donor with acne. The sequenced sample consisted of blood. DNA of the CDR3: TGCAGTGCTGGTTCGGGGACCCTCGGTCCTTTTGAGGGGCCCTACGAGCAGTACTTC. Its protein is CSAGSGTLGPFEGPYEQYF.